The text below deals with one TCR beta chain. CDR3 size: 15 residues. Per the germline V gene, CDR1 is MGHRA and CDR2 is YSYEKL. V shed 0 bases and J shed 3 bases, with 10 bases lying between them. The record originates from a study of beta chain features in type 1 diabetes. Turning to the study itself: Cell yields, gender and age were comparable in patients and healthy donors.

The study reverse transcribed the entire isolated RNA, so it sequenced expressed TCRB transcripts. Sequenced naive, central memory and regulatory T cell samples produced an average of approximately 3.8 million reads. Clones were sequenced by immunoSEQ multiplex PCR, and TCRdb holds only the in-frame ones, with some missing. Of about 320,000 clones listed, 11% to 15% are singletons. The chain recombines TRBV4-1 with TRBJ2-3, with D possibly being TRBD1 (6 bases). The sequencing input was central memory CD4+ T cells from blood. The clonotype comes from a man aged 30 to 39 in good health. CDR3 bases: TGCGCCAGCAGCCAAGACAGGGGTAGTACAGATACGCAGTATTTT. It encodes CASSQDRGSTDTQYF.